The 2 T cell receptor beta chains below all came from one sample that was sequenced in a study of CD8 T cells in ankylosing spondylitis. TCRdb recomputed calls from the 5' RACE reads with MiXCR, one row per CDR3 protein. The sample shows about 330,000 distinct CDR3 sequences, less than 9.5% of them seen only once. These receptors are not linked to any known antigen. General study findings and limits: A TCR beta motif made of fewer than ten highly homologous variants seemed typical of ankylosing spondylitis blood.

The sequenced material came from blood, either unsorted or a sorted T cell fraction (not recorded which). All receptors derive from a male donor with ankylosing spondylitis.

This clonotype occurred many times. The chain joins TRBV12-3 or TRBV12-4 to TRBJ2-1; TRBD1 is a possible D gene (6 bases). Between the trimmed V and J ends, which lost 8 bases and 2 bases, there was a span of 19 bases. This CDR3 region has 16 residues. CDR3 DNA sequence: TGTGCCAGCTCCACCCGGGACACCGACACCTACAATGAGCAGTTCTTC. Protein product: CASSTRDTDTYNEQFF.

The CDR3 reads CASRLGGTGVGNTIYF. CDR3 sequence (DNA): TGTGCCAGCAGGCTGGGCGGGACAGGGGTCGGAAACACCATATATTTT. This chain links TRBV2 with TRBJ1-3; 10 bases are shared with TRBD1. From germline, CDR1 is SNHLY and CDR2 FYNNEI. This CDR3 spans 16 amino acids. The V gene end was trimmed by 6 bases and the J gene end by 4 bases; junction bases not matched to a gene: 9.